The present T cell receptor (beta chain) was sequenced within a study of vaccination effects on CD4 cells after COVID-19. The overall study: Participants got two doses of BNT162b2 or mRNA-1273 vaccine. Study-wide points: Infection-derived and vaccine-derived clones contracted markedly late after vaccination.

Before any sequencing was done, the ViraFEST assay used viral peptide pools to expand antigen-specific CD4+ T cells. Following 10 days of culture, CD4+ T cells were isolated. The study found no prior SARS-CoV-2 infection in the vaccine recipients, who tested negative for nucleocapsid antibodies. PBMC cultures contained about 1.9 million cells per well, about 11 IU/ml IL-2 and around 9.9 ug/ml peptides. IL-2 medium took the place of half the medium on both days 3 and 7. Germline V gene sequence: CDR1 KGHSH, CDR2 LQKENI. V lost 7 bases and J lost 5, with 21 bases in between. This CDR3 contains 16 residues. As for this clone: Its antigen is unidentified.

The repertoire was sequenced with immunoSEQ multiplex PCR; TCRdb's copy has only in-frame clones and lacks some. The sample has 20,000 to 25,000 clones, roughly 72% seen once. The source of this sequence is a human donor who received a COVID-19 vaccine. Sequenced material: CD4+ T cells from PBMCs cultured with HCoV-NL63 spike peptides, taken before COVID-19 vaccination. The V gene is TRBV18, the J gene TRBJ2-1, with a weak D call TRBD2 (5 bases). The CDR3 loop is CASWSGVHTPHNEQFF. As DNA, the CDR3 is TGTGCCAGCTGGTCCGGGGTTCACACGCCGCACAATGAGCAGTTCTTC. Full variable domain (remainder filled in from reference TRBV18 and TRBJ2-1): NAGVMQNPRHLVRRRGQEARLRCSPMKGHSHVYWYRQLPEEGLKFMVYLQKENIIDESGMPKERFSAEFPKEGPSILRIQQVVRGDSAAYFCASWSGVHTPHNEQFFGPGTRLTVL.